Listed below are T cell receptor beta chains from one sample, sequenced in a study of cytomegalovirus exposure and HLA in healthy donors. TCRdb's copy holds only in-frame clones and misses some; the assay was immunoSEQ multiplex PCR. In the table there are approximately 140,000 clones, approximately 80% of which are singletons. Sequenced: PBMCs. These receptors all stem from a woman aged 45-65 years in good health and CMV-seronegative. Both conserved end residues are part of each CDR3. A D gene is named only where the DNA matches it firmly. Clone size appears in some rows only: once, few, many, or a class for an expanded clone.

abundance: -; d_gene: -; v_gene: TRBV29-1; j_gene: TRBJ2-7; CDR3nt: TGCAGCGTTGTCCTCCTGACTGGTTCTCGGGACGAGCAGTACTTC; CDR3aa: CSVVLLTGSRDEQYF
abundance: -; d_gene: TRBD1; v_gene: TRBV29-1; j_gene: TRBJ2-3; CDR3nt: TGCAGCGTCGAGGACAGGATCCCTAGCACAGATACGCAGTATTTT; CDR3aa: CSVEDRIPSTDTQYF
abundance: -; d_gene: -; v_gene: TRBV7-9; j_gene: TRBJ2-3; CDR3nt: TGTGCCAGCAGCCCGGGACTCCGCACAGATACGCAGTATTTT; CDR3aa: CASSPGLRTDTQYF
abundance: once; d_gene: TRBD1; v_gene: TRBV5-4; j_gene: TRBJ2-1; CDR3nt: TGTGCCAGCAGCTTGCCAGGGGGCTCCTACAATGAGCAGTTCTTC; CDR3aa: CASSLPGGSYNEQFF
abundance: -; d_gene: -; v_gene: TRBV27; j_gene: TRBJ2-7; CDR3nt: TGTGCCAGCAGTTTGGGCCCTGGGACTCTCTACGAGCAGTACTTC; CDR3aa: CASSLGPGTLYEQYF
abundance: -; d_gene: TRBD2; v_gene: TRBV5-1; j_gene: TRBJ2-3; CDR3nt: TGCGCCAGCAGCTTACCCCTAGCGGATAGCACAGATACGCAGTATTTT; CDR3aa: CASSLPLADSTDTQYF
abundance: few; d_gene: -; v_gene: TRBV6-5; j_gene: TRBJ1-1; CDR3nt: TGTGCCAGCAGTCCCCCAGGGGTCACTGAAGCTTTCTTT; CDR3aa: CASSPPGVTEAFF
abundance: -; d_gene: TRBD1; v_gene: TRBV2; j_gene: TRBJ1-1; CDR3nt: TGTGCCAGCAGAAGGGACAGATTAAACACTGAAGCTTTCTTT; CDR3aa: CASRRDRLNTEAFF
abundance: -; d_gene: TRBD2; v_gene: TRBV7-2; j_gene: TRBJ2-5; CDR3nt: TGTGCCAGCAGCCGGACTAGCGGGGGGGGGCAAGAGACCCAGTACTTC; CDR3aa: CASSRTSGGGQETQYF
abundance: few; d_gene: -; v_gene: TRBV5-1; j_gene: TRBJ1-4; CDR3nt: TGCGCCAGCAGCTTGGGAACAGAGAGAAATGAAAAACTGTTTTTT; CDR3aa: CASSLGTERNEKLFF
abundance: -; d_gene: -; v_gene: TRBV28; j_gene: TRBJ1-5; CDR3nt: TGTGCCAGCAGTGCTGGGGGGAACAATCAGCCCCAGCATTTT; CDR3aa: CASSAGGNNQPQHF
abundance: -; d_gene: -; v_gene: TRBV7-9; j_gene: TRBJ1-5; CDR3nt: TGTGCCAGCAGCTTAGACTTCCGGCAGCCCCAGCATTTT; CDR3aa: CASSLDFRQPQHF
abundance: few; d_gene: TRBD2; v_gene: TRBV7-6; j_gene: TRBJ2-7; CDR3nt: TGTGCCAGCAGCCCGGAACTAGCGGGGGAATCCTACGAGCAGTACTTC; CDR3aa: CASSPELAGESYEQYF
abundance: -; d_gene: -; v_gene: TRBV9; j_gene: TRBJ2-5; CDR3nt: TGTGCCAGCAGCGTGGGGGGGACAGGTTTTTCGGAGACCCAGTACTTC; CDR3aa: CASSVGGTGFSETQYF
abundance: -; d_gene: -; v_gene: TRBV10-1; j_gene: TRBJ2-3; CDR3nt: TGCGCCAGCAGTCCCGGACAACGGGTGGATACGCAGTATTTT; CDR3aa: CASSPGQRVDTQYF
abundance: -; d_gene: TRBD1; v_gene: TRBV5-1; j_gene: TRBJ2-1; CDR3nt: TGCGCCAGCAGCTTGGCGGGACAGGGGGTGTATGAGCAGTTCTTC; CDR3aa: CASSLAGQGVYEQFF
abundance: once; d_gene: -; v_gene: TRBV28; j_gene: TRBJ1-2; CDR3nt: TGTGCCAGCAGTTTTGCAGGGCGCAACTATGGCTACACCTTC; CDR3aa: CASSFAGRNYGYTF
abundance: -; d_gene: TRBD1; v_gene: TRBV28; j_gene: TRBJ2-5; CDR3nt: TGTGCCAGCAGTTTAGCGGGGGGACAGGGGGCTAGGGAGACCCAGTACTTC; CDR3aa: CASSLAGGQGARETQYF
abundance: -; d_gene: TRBD2; v_gene: TRBV28; j_gene: TRBJ2-3; CDR3nt: TGTGCCAGCAGTCAAACGAATAGCGGGGGCCATACGCAGTATTTT; CDR3aa: CASSQTNSGGHTQYF
abundance: -; d_gene: -; v_gene: TRBV7-2; j_gene: TRBJ1-6; CDR3nt: TGTGCCAGCAGGACAGTTCAGAATTCACCCCTCCACTTT; CDR3aa: CASRTVQNSPLHF
abundance: -; d_gene: -; v_gene: TRBV30; j_gene: TRBJ1-2; CDR3nt: TGTGCCTGGAGTCTCGGGGGGGCACTCGACTATGGCTACACCTTC; CDR3aa: CAWSLGGALDYGYTF
abundance: -; d_gene: TRBD1; v_gene: TRBV4-3; j_gene: TRBJ2-1; CDR3nt: TGCGCCAGCAGCCAAATCGGACAGGGTGACAATGAGCAGTTCTTC; CDR3aa: CASSQIGQGDNEQFF
abundance: once; d_gene: TRBD2; v_gene: TRBV9; j_gene: TRBJ2-2; CDR3nt: TGTGCCAGCACAGGAGGTAGCGGGGGGACGAACACCGGGGAGCTGTTTTTT; CDR3aa: CASTGGSGGTNTGELFF
abundance: -; d_gene: TRBD1; v_gene: TRBV30; j_gene: TRBJ1-4; CDR3nt: TGTGCCTGGGGGGGACAGGGTTCTATTGAATCACTGTTTTTT; CDR3aa: CAWGGQGSIESLFF
abundance: -; d_gene: -; v_gene: TRBV5-1; j_gene: TRBJ2-3; CDR3nt: TGCGCCAGCAGCACCCCAGGTGGGGCTAGCACAGATACGCAGTATTTT; CDR3aa: CASSTPGGASTDTQYF
abundance: -; d_gene: TRBD1; v_gene: TRBV2; j_gene: TRBJ2-7; CDR3nt: TGTGCCAGCAGTGGACAGGGCCCATGGGAGCAGTACTTC; CDR3aa: CASSGQGPWEQYF
abundance: -; d_gene: -; v_gene: TRBV5-8; j_gene: TRBJ1-2; CDR3nt: TGTGCCAGCAGCCAGATCTTACCGGGGTATGGCTACACCTTC; CDR3aa: CASSQILPGYGYTF
abundance: -; d_gene: -; v_gene: TRBV9; j_gene: TRBJ1-2; CDR3nt: TGTGCCAGCAGCGTAGATAGGACAGCCTATGGCTACACCTTC; CDR3aa: CASSVDRTAYGYTF
abundance: -; d_gene: -; v_gene: TRBV5-1; j_gene: TRBJ1-2; CDR3nt: TGCGCCAGCAGCCGAGACGGGTCGCTCTATGGCTACACCTTC; CDR3aa: CASSRDGSLYGYTF
abundance: -; d_gene: TRBD1; v_gene: TRBV10-3; j_gene: TRBJ2-1; CDR3nt: TGTGCCATCAGCCCTATGGTGGGACAGGGGGTCGATGAGCAGTTCTTC; CDR3aa: CAISPMVGQGVDEQFF
abundance: -; d_gene: TRBD1; v_gene: TRBV5-6; j_gene: TRBJ2-3; CDR3nt: TGTGCCAGCAGCCAACGAGGGACAGCTAGCACAGATACGCAGTATTTT; CDR3aa: CASSQRGTASTDTQYF
abundance: -; d_gene: -; v_gene: TRBV6-1; j_gene: TRBJ2-7; CDR3nt: TGTGCCAGCAACCCCCAACGGGGGGCCCTCTACGAGCAGTACTTC; CDR3aa: CASNPQRGALYEQYF
abundance: -; d_gene: -; v_gene: TRBV2; j_gene: TRBJ1-4; CDR3nt: TGTGCCAGCAGTGAAGCGTTGGGCACCAGGAATGAAAAACTGTTTTTT; CDR3aa: CASSEALGTRNEKLFF
abundance: -; d_gene: TRBD1; v_gene: TRBV4-2; j_gene: TRBJ1-3; CDR3nt: TGTGCCAGCAGCCAAGCCGGGACAGGGGGCACTGGAAACACCATATATTTT; CDR3aa: CASSQAGTGGTGNTIYF
abundance: once; d_gene: -; v_gene: TRBV7-9; j_gene: TRBJ2-3; CDR3nt: TGTGCCAGCAGTAGCACAGGTTTGGGCACAGATACGCAGTATTTT; CDR3aa: CASSSTGLGTDTQYF
abundance: -; d_gene: TRBD2; v_gene: TRBV5-4; j_gene: TRBJ2-7; CDR3nt: TGTGCCAGCAGCCCCGGACTAGCGGTCTCCTACGAGCAGTACTTC; CDR3aa: CASSPGLAVSYEQYF
abundance: -; d_gene: TRBD1; v_gene: TRBV7-2; j_gene: TRBJ1-2; CDR3nt: TGTGCCAGCAGCTTAGAAGGGGGCGCGCATGGCTACACCTTC; CDR3aa: CASSLEGGAHGYTF
abundance: -; d_gene: -; v_gene: TRBV2; j_gene: TRBJ2-2; CDR3nt: TGTGCCAGCATGAGGTCGAACACCGGGGAGCTGTTTTTT; CDR3aa: CASMRSNTGELFF
abundance: -; d_gene: -; v_gene: TRBV4-1; j_gene: TRBJ2-7; CDR3nt: TGCGCCAGCAGCCAAGTTGGGGACGGGGGCGAGCAGTACTTC; CDR3aa: CASSQVGDGGEQYF
abundance: -; d_gene: -; v_gene: TRBV6-6; j_gene: TRBJ2-5; CDR3nt: TGTGCCAGCAGTAACCCGGAGCGGCCCCAGTACTTC; CDR3aa: CASSNPERPQYF
abundance: -; d_gene: -; v_gene: TRBV7-9; j_gene: TRBJ2-7; CDR3nt: TGTGCCAGCAGCTTAGTCGGGGGAGCCGAGCAGTACTTC; CDR3aa: CASSLVGGAEQYF
abundance: -; d_gene: -; v_gene: TRBV13; j_gene: TRBJ2-3; CDR3nt: TGTGCCAGCAGCTCCATGCGGGACGCCACAGATACGCAGTATTTT; CDR3aa: CASSSMRDATDTQYF
abundance: -; d_gene: -; v_gene: TRBV5-1; j_gene: TRBJ2-7; CDR3nt: TGCGCCAGCAGCCTCTACAGAGGGGGAGCCTACGAGCAGTACTTC; CDR3aa: CASSLYRGGAYEQYF
abundance: -; d_gene: TRBD1; v_gene: TRBV19; j_gene: TRBJ1-2; CDR3nt: TGTGCCAGTAGTCCAACCGGGACAGGGGTTGGCTACACCTTC; CDR3aa: CASSPTGTGVGYTF
abundance: -; d_gene: -; v_gene: TRBV30; j_gene: TRBJ2-7; CDR3nt: TGTGCCTGGAGCGGCGGGGTACTGGAGTACTTC; CDR3aa: CAWSGGVLEYF
abundance: -; d_gene: TRBD1; v_gene: TRBV5-1; j_gene: TRBJ2-7; CDR3nt: TGCGCCAGCAGCTTCCGGACAGGAGGCTACGAGCAGTACTTC; CDR3aa: CASSFRTGGYEQYF
abundance: -; d_gene: TRBD1; v_gene: TRBV5-8; j_gene: TRBJ1-1; CDR3nt: TGTGCCAGCAGCCCCGATGGAGGGACAGGGGCTGTTGCCGAAGCTTTCTTT; CDR3aa: CASSPDGGTGAVAEAFF
abundance: -; d_gene: -; v_gene: TRBV19; j_gene: TRBJ1-1; CDR3nt: TGTGCCAGTAGCCTCCAGGGGTATGAAGCTTTCTTT; CDR3aa: CASSLQGYEAFF
abundance: -; d_gene: -; v_gene: TRBV30; j_gene: TRBJ2-7; CDR3nt: TGTGCCTGGAGTGGGGAACAGGGACGGGGTTACTTC; CDR3aa: CAWSGEQGRGYF
abundance: -; d_gene: TRBD1; v_gene: TRBV12-5; j_gene: TRBJ2-7; CDR3nt: TGTGCTAGACCCCGACGGACAGGGCGGAGGCCCCTTTACGAGCAGTACTTC; CDR3aa: CARPRRTGRRPLYEQYF
abundance: -; d_gene: -; v_gene: TRBV6-6; j_gene: TRBJ1-4; CDR3nt: TGTGCCAGCACCAGGGATACTAATGAAAAACTGTTTTTT; CDR3aa: CASTRDTNEKLFF
abundance: few; d_gene: -; v_gene: TRBV27; j_gene: TRBJ2-7; CDR3nt: TGTGCCAGCAGTTTATCAAGGGGGACGCGCGAGCAGTACTTC; CDR3aa: CASSLSRGTREQYF
abundance: -; d_gene: -; v_gene: TRBV9; j_gene: TRBJ1-1; CDR3nt: TGTGCCAGCAGCCCAATGGGGGCGGCGAACACTGAAGCTTTCTTT; CDR3aa: CASSPMGAANTEAFF
abundance: few; d_gene: -; v_gene: TRBV18; j_gene: TRBJ1-4; CDR3nt: TGTGCCAGCTCACCTATAGGGGTAACTAATGAAAAACTGTTTTTT; CDR3aa: CASSPIGVTNEKLFF
abundance: -; d_gene: -; v_gene: TRBV29-1; j_gene: TRBJ2-7; CDR3nt: TGCAGCGTTGCAGGGTTCGGGTCTGACGAGCAGTACTTC; CDR3aa: CSVAGFGSDEQYF